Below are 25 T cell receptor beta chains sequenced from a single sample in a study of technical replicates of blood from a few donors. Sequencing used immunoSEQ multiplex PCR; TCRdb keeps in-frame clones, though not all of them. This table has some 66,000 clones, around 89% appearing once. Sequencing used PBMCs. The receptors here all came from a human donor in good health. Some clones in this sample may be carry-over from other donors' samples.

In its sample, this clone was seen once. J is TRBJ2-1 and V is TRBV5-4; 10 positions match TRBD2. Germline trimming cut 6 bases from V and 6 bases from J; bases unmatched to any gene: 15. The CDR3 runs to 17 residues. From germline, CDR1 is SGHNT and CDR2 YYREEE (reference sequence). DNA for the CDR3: TGTGCCAGCACCACCGCGAATAGACTAGCGGGCATCAATGAGCAGTTCTTC. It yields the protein CASTTANRLAGINEQFF.

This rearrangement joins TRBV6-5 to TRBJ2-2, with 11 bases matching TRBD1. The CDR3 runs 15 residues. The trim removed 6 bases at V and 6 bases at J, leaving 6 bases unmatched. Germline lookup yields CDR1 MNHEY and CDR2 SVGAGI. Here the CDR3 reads CASRTRTGGSGELFF. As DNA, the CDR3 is TGTGCCAGCAGGACAAGGACAGGGGGCTCCGGGGAGCTGTTTTTT.

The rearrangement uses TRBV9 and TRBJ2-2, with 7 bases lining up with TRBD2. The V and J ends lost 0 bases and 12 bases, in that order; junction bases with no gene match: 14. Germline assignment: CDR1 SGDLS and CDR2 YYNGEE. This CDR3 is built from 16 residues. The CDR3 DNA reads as TGTGCCAGCAGCGTAGCTCGGTCTAGCGGTGACCTGAAGCTGTTTTTT. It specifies CASSVARSSGDLKLFF.

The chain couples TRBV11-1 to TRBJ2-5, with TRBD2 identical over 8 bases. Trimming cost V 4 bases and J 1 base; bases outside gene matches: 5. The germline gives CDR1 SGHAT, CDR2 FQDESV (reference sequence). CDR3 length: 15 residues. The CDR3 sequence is CASSSRGALQETQYF. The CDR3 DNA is TGTGCCAGCAGCTCGCGGGGGGCCCTCCAAGAGACCCAGTACTTC.

In nucleotides, the CDR3 is TGTGCCAGCAGTCGGGAACAGGGGTACGAGCAGTACTTC. Its protein is CASSREQGYEQYF. The V call is TRBV2, the J call TRBJ2-7; 7 bases line up with TRBD1. V dropped 5 bases and J dropped 4; count of bases not matched to a gene: 5. The V gene's germline CDR1 is SNHLY and CDR2 FYNNEI. The CDR3 is 13 amino acids.

CDR3: CASSLGSGRGLNTEAFF. Written as DNA, the CDR3 is TGTGCCAGCAGTTTAGGGAGCGGCAGGGGATTGAACACTGAAGCTTTCTTT. This sequence joins TRBV28 and TRBJ1-1, with D maybe TRBD1 (6 bases). Germline-derived CDR1 and CDR2 are MDHEN and SYDVKM. The CDR3 runs to 17 residues. Trimming took 2 bases from V and 0 from J, leaving 16 bases between them.

The CDR3 DNA reads as TGCGCCAGCAGCTCACTAGCGGGGGCCTCCTACAATGAGCAGTTCTTC. Residues: CASSSLAGASYNEQFF. The V call is TRBV5-1, the J call TRBJ2-1, with 11 nucleotides matching TRBD2. The germline CDR1 and CDR2 sequences are SGHRS and YFSETQ. The CDR3 covers 16 residues. The trim removed 3 bases at V and 0 bases at J, leaving 2 bases unmatched.

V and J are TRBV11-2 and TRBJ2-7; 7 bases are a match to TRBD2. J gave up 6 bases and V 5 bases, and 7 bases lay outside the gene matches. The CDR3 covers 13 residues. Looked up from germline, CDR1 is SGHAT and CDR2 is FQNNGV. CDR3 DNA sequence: TGTGCCAGCAGCCCCCGGAGCGGGGCCGAGCAGTACTTC. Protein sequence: CASSPRSGAEQYF. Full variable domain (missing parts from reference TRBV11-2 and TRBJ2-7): EAGVAQSPRYKIIEKRQSVAFWCNPISGHATLYWYQQILGQGPKLLIQFQNNGVVDDSQLPKDRFSAERLKGVDSTLKIQPAKLEDSAVYLCASSPRSGAEQYFGPGTRLTVT.

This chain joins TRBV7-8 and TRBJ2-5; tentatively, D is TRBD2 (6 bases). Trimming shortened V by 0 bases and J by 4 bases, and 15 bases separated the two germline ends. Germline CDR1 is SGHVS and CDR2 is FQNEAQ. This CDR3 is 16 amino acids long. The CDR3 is CASSLAGGVIGETQYF. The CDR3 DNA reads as TGTGCCAGCAGCTTAGCAGGCGGGGTGATAGGAGAGACCCAGTACTTC.

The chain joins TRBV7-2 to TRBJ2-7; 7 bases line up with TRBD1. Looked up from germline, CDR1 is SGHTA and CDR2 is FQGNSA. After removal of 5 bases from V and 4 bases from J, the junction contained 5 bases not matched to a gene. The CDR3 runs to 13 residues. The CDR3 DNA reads TGTGCCAGCAGCAGAGGGGGCGGGTACGAGCAGTACTTC. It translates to CASSRGGGYEQYF.

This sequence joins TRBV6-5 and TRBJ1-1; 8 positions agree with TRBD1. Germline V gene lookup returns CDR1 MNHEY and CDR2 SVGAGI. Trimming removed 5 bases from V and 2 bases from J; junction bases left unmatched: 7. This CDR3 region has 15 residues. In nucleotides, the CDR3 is TGTGCCAGCAGTCGCACCGACAGGGGAAACACTGAAGCTTTCTTT. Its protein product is CASSRTDRGNTEAFF.

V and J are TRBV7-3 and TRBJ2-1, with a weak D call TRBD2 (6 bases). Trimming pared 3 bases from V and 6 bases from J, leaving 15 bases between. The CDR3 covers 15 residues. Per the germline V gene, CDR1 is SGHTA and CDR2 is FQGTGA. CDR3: CASSFLGGSGNEQFF. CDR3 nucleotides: TGTGCCAGCAGCTTCCTTGGGGGGTCGGGCAATGAGCAGTTCTTC. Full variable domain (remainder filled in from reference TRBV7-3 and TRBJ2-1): GAGVSQTPSNKVTEKGKYVELRCDPISGHTALYWYRQSLGQGPEFLIYFQGTGAADDSGLPNDRFFAVRPEGSVSTLKIQRTERGDSAVYLCASSFLGGSGNEQFFGPGTRLTVL.

For the CDR3, the DNA is TGTGCCAGCTCACTTGGGCCTGGAAACACCATATATTTT. It translates to CASSLGPGNTIYF. V and J are TRBV18 and TRBJ1-3; D not certain. The CDR3 consists of 13 residues. The V gene's germline CDR1 is KGHSH and CDR2 LQKENI. V was pared by 4 bases and J by 2 bases, with 6 bases between. The full variable domain, its missing parts supplied by reference TRBV18 and TRBJ1-3, is NAGVMQNPRHLVRRRGQEARLRCSPMKGHSHVYWYRQLPEEGLKFMVYLQKENIIDESGMPKERFSAEFPKEGPSILRIQQVVRGDSAAYFCASSLGPGNTIYFGEGSWLTVV.

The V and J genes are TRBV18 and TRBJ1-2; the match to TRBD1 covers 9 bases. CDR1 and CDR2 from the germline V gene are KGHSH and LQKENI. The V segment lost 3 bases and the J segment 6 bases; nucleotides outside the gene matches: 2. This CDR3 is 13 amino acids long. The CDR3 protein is CASSPTGGNGYTF. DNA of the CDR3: TGTGCCAGCTCACCGACAGGGGGAAATGGCTACACCTTC. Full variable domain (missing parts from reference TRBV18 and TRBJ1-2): NAGVMQNPRHLVRRRGQEARLRCSPMKGHSHVYWYRQLPEEGLKFMVYLQKENIIDESGMPKERFSAEFPKEGPSILRIQQVVRGDSAAYFCASSPTGGNGYTFGSGTRLTVV.

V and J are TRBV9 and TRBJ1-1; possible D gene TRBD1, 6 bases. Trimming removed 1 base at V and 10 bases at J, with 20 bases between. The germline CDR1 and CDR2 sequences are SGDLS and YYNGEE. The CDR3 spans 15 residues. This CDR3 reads CASSVLPTGGVGAFF. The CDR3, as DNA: TGTGCCAGCAGCGTACTTCCGACAGGTGGGGTAGGAGCTTTCTTT.

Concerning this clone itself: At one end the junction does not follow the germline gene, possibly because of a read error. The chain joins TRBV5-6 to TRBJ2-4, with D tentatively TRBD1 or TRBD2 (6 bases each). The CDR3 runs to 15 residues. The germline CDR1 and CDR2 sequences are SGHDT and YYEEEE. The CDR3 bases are TGTGCCAGCAGGTTGGGGGGCCAAGCCAAAAACATTCAGTACTTC. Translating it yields CASRLGGQAKNIQYF.

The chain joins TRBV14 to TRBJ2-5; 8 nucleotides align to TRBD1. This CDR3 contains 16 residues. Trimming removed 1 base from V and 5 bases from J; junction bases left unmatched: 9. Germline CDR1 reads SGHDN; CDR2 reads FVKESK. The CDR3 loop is CASSQGRTGFSETQYF. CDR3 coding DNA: TGTGCCAGCAGCCAAGGGCGGACAGGGTTCTCTGAGACCCAGTACTTC.

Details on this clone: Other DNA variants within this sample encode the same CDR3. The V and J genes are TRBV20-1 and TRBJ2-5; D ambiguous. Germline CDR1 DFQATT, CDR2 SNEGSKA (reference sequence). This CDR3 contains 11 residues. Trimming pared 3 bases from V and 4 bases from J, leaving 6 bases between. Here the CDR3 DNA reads TGCAGTGCTAGTCTGGCAGAGACCCAGTACTTC. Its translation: CSASLAETQYF.

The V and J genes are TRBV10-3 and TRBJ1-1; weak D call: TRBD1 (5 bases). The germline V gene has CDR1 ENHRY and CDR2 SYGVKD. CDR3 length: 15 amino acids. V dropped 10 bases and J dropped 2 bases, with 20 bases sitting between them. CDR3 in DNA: TGTGCCACCGAACCCGCCCGGACACCTAACACTGAAGCTTTCTTT. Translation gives CATEPARTPNTEAFF.

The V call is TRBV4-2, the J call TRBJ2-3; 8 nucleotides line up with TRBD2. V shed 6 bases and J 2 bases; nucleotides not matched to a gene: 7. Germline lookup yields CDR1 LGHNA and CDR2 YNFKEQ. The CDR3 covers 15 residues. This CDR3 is CASRAGAILTDTQYF. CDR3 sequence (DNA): TGTGCCAGCAGAGCGGGGGCCATCCTCACAGATACGCAGTATTTT.

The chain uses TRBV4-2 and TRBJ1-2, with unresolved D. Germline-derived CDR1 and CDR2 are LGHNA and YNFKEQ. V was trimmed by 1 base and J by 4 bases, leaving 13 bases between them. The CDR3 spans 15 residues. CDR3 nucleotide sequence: TGTGCCAGCAGCCAAGCGGGCGGGGTCTTCTATGGCTACACCTTC. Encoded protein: CASSQAGGVFYGYTF.

The CDR3 is CASSPGQSNQPQHF. The CDR3 coding sequence is TGTGCCAGCTCACCAGGGCAGAGTAATCAGCCCCAGCATTTT. The chain is built from TRBV18 and TRBJ1-5; D not certain. This CDR3 contains 14 residues. Trimming cost V 2 bases and J 4 bases, with 9 bases left between them. From germline, CDR1 is KGHSH and CDR2 LQKENI.

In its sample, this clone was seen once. The CDR3 bases are TGTGCCAGCAGCTTAGAGCGCCCGGTGGCCAACGTCCTGACTTTC. Protein: CASSLERPVANVLTF. V and J are TRBV5-4 and TRBJ2-6, with D hard to call. The length of the CDR3 is 15 residues. V dropped 2 bases and J dropped 6 bases, with 12 bases sitting between them. Germline lookup yields CDR1 SGHNT and CDR2 YYREEE (reference sequence). Full variable domain (remainder filled in from reference TRBV5-4 and TRBJ2-6): ETGVTQSPTHLIKTRGQQVTLRCSSQSGHNTVSWYQQALGQGPQFIFQYYREEENGRGNFPPRFSGLQFPNYSSELNVNALELDDSALYLCASSLERPVANVLTFGAGSRLTVL.

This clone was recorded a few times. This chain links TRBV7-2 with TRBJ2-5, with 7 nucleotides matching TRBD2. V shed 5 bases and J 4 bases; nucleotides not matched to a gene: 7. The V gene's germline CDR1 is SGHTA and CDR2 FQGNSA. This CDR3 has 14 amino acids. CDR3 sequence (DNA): TGTGCCAGCAGCAAGTGGCTAGCGGCAGAGACCCAGTACTTC. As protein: CASSKWLAAETQYF.

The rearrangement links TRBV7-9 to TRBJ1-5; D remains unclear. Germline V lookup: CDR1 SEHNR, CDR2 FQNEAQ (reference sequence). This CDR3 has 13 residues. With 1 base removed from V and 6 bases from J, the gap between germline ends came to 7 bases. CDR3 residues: CASSLDLSQPQHF. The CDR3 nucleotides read TGTGCCAGCAGCTTAGACCTAAGTCAGCCCCAGCATTTT. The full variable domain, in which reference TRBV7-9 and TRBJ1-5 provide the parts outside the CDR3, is DTGVSQNPRHKITKRGQNVTFRCDPISEHNRLYWYRQTLGQGPEFLTYFQNEAQLEKSRLLSDRFSAERPKGSFSTLEIQRTEQGDSAMYLCASSLDLSQPQHFGDGTRLSIL.